Described below is a single T cell receptor beta chain sequence and its context. What it binds is unknown. The CDR3 length is 14 residues. In germline, CDR1 is SSHAT, CDR2 FNYEAQ (reference sequence). The sample belongs to a study of cytomegalovirus exposure and HLA in healthy donors. Overall study: Inside one of the first data releases sat 75 million to 100 million unique TCRs taken from HLA-typed donors. Whole-study results and caveats: The authors excluded some V segments, including TRBV6-2 and TRBV6-3, as indistinguishable.

Use of 60 Vbeta and 13 Jbeta primers characterized the PCR. The table came from immunoSEQ multiplex PCR; TCRdb's copy has only in-frame clones and leaves some out. The profile shows 150,000 to 200,000 clones, nearly 80% of them singletons. This chain joins TRBV7-7 and TRBJ2-3, with a possible D match to TRBD2 (6 bases). The sequencing input was PBMCs. This clonotype originated in a woman in her thirties in good health and CMV-seropositive. CDR3 bases: TGTGCTAGCTCCCGGTCTAGCGAGACAGATACGCAGTATTTT. Translating it yields CASSRSSETDTQYF.